The 9 T cell receptor beta chains in this list originate from one sample, sequenced in a study of identical twins. TCRdb called the 5' RACE reads again in MiXCR, with one record for every CDR3 protein. This sample has around 1.7 million distinct CDR3 sequences; about 30% occur once, and the top ten carry more than 0.25%. Sequencing input: cord blood. These TCRs come from a newborn girl in good health.

This clonotype was detected a few times. V usage is TRBV7-9 and J usage is TRBJ1-4, with D unresolved. Trimming shortened V by 8 bases and J by 7 bases, and 11 bases separated the two germline ends. This CDR3 comprises 12 residues. The germline V gene has CDR1 SEHNR and CDR2 FQNEAQ (reference sequence). CDR3 in amino acids: CASGGIGEKLFF. The CDR3 DNA is TGTGCCAGCGGTGGGATTGGTGAAAAACTGTTTTTT.

In this sample, this clonotype turned up many times. V and J are TRBV12-3 or TRBV12-4 and TRBJ2-7; D is unresolved. There are 14 residues in the CDR3. V was cut by 5 bases and J by 0 bases, with 11 bases left in between. CDR3: CASSPGQPSYEQYF. In DNA form, the CDR3 reads TGTGCCAGCAGTCCGGGCCAGCCCTCCTACGAGCAGTACTTC.

Comments on this clonotype: With a much larger clone just one base away, this may be a read error. This chain links TRBV29-1 with TRBJ1-2; D is unclear. The CDR3 is 10 residues long. Germline V gene sequence: CDR1 SQVTM, CDR2 ANQGSEA. The CDR3 DNA reads TGCAGCGCTGAAGTTGGGGGCTACACCTTC. Translating it yields CSAEVGGYTF.

The chain joins TRBV20-1 to TRBJ2-3; a possible D gene is TRBD2 (6 bases). Germline V gene sequence: CDR1 DFQATT, CDR2 SNEGSKA (reference sequence). This CDR3 comprises 13 residues. The V end lost 1 base, the J end lost 6 bases, and 11 bases lay between the germline ends. In DNA, the CDR3 is TGCAGTGCTAGAGGGTCGGGGGAGGATACGCAGTATTTT. It is translated as CSARGSGEDTQYF.

The chain recombines TRBV28 with TRBJ2-5; 9 nucleotides align to TRBD2. In germline, CDR1 is MDHEN, CDR2 SYDVKM. V trimming: 8 bases; J trimming: 11 bases; junction bases outside the gene matches: 15. CDR3 length: 14 residues. The CDR3 DNA follows: TGTGCCAGCTGCGGGAGGGCCGTTTACAATGAGCAGTACTTC. Translated: CASCGRAVYNEQYF.

CDR3 residues: CASSQGGDNSPLHF. CDR3 DNA: TGTGCCAGCAGCCAAGGGGGCGATAATTCACCCCTCCACTTT. This chain joins TRBV3-1 and TRBJ1-6, with D tentatively TRBD1 (5 bases). Germline V CDR1 and CDR2: LGHDT, YNNKEL (reference sequence). V lost 1 base and J 5 bases, leaving 6 bases between the germline ends. This CDR3 has 14 amino acids.

This clonotype was detected only a few times. This sequence joins TRBV10-3 and TRBJ2-1, with D possibly being TRBD1 (5 bases). V was pared by 3 bases and J by 0 bases, with 12 bases between. Germline assignment: CDR1 ENHRY and CDR2 SYGVKD. This CDR3 contains 16 residues. For the CDR3, the DNA is TGTGCCATCAGTGACAGGGTATTGAGCTCCTACAATGAGCAGTTCTTC. It specifies CAISDRVLSSYNEQFF.

This clonotype appeared once. This CDR3 reads CASSVAGVLIYNEQYF. The CDR3 nucleotides are TGTGCCAGCAGCGTAGCGGGAGTCCTTATATACAATGAGCAGTACTTC. This sequence joins TRBV9 and TRBJ2-1; D perhaps matches TRBD2 (6 bases). The J call is uncertain, as TRBJ2-7 better fits the DNA end. Per germline, CDR1 SGDLS and CDR2 YYNGEE. This CDR3 is 16 amino acids long.

V is TRBV7-9 and J is TRBJ1-1; 9 bases agree with TRBD1. Germline CDR1 SEHNR, CDR2 FQNEAQ (reference sequence). V shed 5 bases and J 5 bases; nucleotides not matched to a gene: 9. There are 15 residues in the CDR3. The CDR3 loop is CASSPTGQGKTEAFF. The CDR3 DNA follows: TGTGCCAGCAGCCCCACTGGACAGGGGAAAACTGAAGCTTTCTTT. The variable domain in full, completed from reference TRBV7-9 and TRBJ1-1, reads DTGVSQNPRHKITKRGQNVTFRCDPISEHNRLYWYRQTLGQGPEFLTYFQNEAQLEKSRLLSDRFSAERPKGSFSTLEIQRTEQGDSAMYLCASSPTGQGKTEAFFGQGTRLTVV.